Shown below are 10 T cell receptor beta chains from a single sample sequenced in a study of shared clonotypes between healthy human individuals. Data came from immunoSEQ multiplex PCR; TCRdb stores just in-frame clones and leaves some out. Of millions of clones listed, 85% to 95% were seen once; the top ten hold more than 0.95%. CD45RO-negative, CCR7-selected cells formed the naive CD8 fraction, which excluded terminally differentiated effector memory CD45RA+ cells. The sequenced sample was naive CD8+ T cells sorted from blood. The receptor set was obtained from a man in his late teens or twenties in good health.

As regards this clone: Other DNA sequences within the sample encode an identical CDR3. V usage is TRBV9 and J usage is TRBJ2-3; D unresolved. CDR3 length: 13 residues. V shed 0 bases and J shed 2 bases, with 4 bases lying between them. Germline loops: CDR1 SGDLS, CDR2 YYNGEE. CDR3 DNA: TGTGCCAGCAGCGTAGTTCTCACAGATACGCAGTATTTT. It is translated as CASSVVLTDTQYF.

This clone has only one observation. The rearrangement links TRBV19 to TRBJ2-7, with D perhaps TRBD2 (6 bases). Germline CDR1 reads LNHDA; CDR2 reads SQIVND (reference sequence). V lost 0 bases to trimming and J lost 3 bases, with 12 bases between them. This CDR3 is built from 15 residues. The CDR3 DNA sequence: TGTGCCAGTAGTATAGACGTCGGGAGCCGCTACGAGCAGTACTTC. As protein: CASSIDVGSRYEQYF.

About this clone: This sample includes further DNA sequences coding for the same CDR3. The chain joins TRBV30 to TRBJ2-7; TRBD1 matches 7 bases. Germline CDR1 GTSNPN, CDR2 SVGIG (reference sequence). V lost 4 bases to trimming and J lost 1 base; unmatched junction nucleotides: 1. The CDR3 sequence is 12 residues long. The CDR3 sequence is CAWTGGSYEQYF. The CDR3 coding sequence is TGTGCCTGGACAGGGGGATCCTACGAGCAGTACTTC.

The gene calls are TRBV5-1 and TRBJ1-1; D unclear. Deletions cut 0 bases from V and 4 bases from J, with 10 bases between. The CDR3 has 14 amino acids. Germline V gives CDR1 SGHRS, CDR2 YFSETQ. CDR3 protein: CASSLGGSATEAFF. CDR3 bases: TGCGCCAGCAGCTTGGGGGGTAGTGCCACTGAAGCTTTCTTT.

The chain joins TRBV27 to TRBJ2-3, with a weak D call TRBD1 (6 bases). CDR3 length: 15 residues. Trimming removed 9 bases from V and 6 bases from J, with 22 bases in between. Per the germline V gene, CDR1 is MNHEY and CDR2 is SMNVEV (reference sequence). CDR3 loop: CASYPSGVPFDTQYF. The CDR3 coding sequence is TGTGCCAGTTACCCTTCAGGGGTCCCTTTTGATACGCAGTATTTT.

The gene calls are TRBV30 and TRBJ1-2; no clear D gene. CDR1 and CDR2 from the germline V gene are GTSNPN and SVGIG (reference sequence). V was shortened by 4 bases and J by 8 bases, with 20 bases between the two germline ends. The CDR3 totals 14 residues. The chain's CDR3 is CAWTPPGSRTGYTF. CDR3 nucleotides: TGTGCCTGGACCCCCCCTGGGAGTAGGACGGGCTACACCTTC.

The chain carries TRBV15 and TRBJ2-7; D uncertain. Germline CDR1 is LNHNV and CDR2 is YYDKDF (reference sequence). V was clipped by 3 bases and J by 6 bases, with 9 bases between them. This CDR3 comprises 12 residues. In DNA, the CDR3 is TGTGCCACCAGCAGCCCCCCAGGCGAGCAGTACTTC. Translation gives CATSSPPGEQYF.

The chain links TRBV18 to TRBJ1-2; D possibly corresponds to TRBD1 (6 bases). The CDR3 length is 13 residues. Trimming took off 5 bases at V and 2 bases at J, with 9 bases between the two ends. The germline CDR1 and CDR2 sequences are KGHSH and LQKENI. The CDR3 loop is CASSDGQNYGYTF. The CDR3 nucleotides read TGTGCCAGCTCAGACGGACAGAACTATGGCTACACCTTC.

Points on this clone: The sample holds other DNA sequences that translate to the same CDR3. This chain uses TRBV6-5 with TRBJ1-1; D unclear. The V end lost 0 bases, the J end lost 1 base, and 6 bases lay between the germline ends. Germline CDR1 MNHEY, CDR2 SVGAGI. This CDR3 region has 14 residues. The CDR3 nucleotides are TGTGCCAGCAGTTACTCGGCCGGGAACACTGAAGCTTTCTTT. Protein: CASSYSAGNTEAFF.

This chain uses TRBV18 with TRBJ2-3; tentative D call: TRBD1 (5 bases). The germline CDR1 and CDR2 sequences are KGHSH and LQKENI. There are 15 residues in the CDR3. The V end lost 6 bases, the J end lost 0 bases, and 13 bases lay between the germline ends. This CDR3 reads CASSRTGASTDTQYF. CDR3 in DNA: TGTGCCAGCTCTCGAACAGGAGCTAGCACAGATACGCAGTATTTT.